This T cell receptor beta chain was found in a study of response to subunit inactivated influenza vaccine (dated by TCRdb to the late 2010s). With respect to the entire study: Deep quantitative T cell receptor repertoire profiling was used in the study to track responses to a trivalent subunit inactivated influenza vaccine.

Including cysteine and phenylalanine, the CDR3 has 15 amino acids. Left in the record is the CDR3 DNA by itself, 45 bases read in frame from the first base. The germline V gene encodes CDR1 SGHRS and CDR2 YFSETQ. The germline V and J ends show losses of 0 bases and 4 bases respectively, and no gene match explains 4 bases of the junction. The library was generated by RT-PCR. The sample was run on an Illumina HiSeq 2500. Starting from the raw public reads, TCRdb applied fastp trimming at Q25, assembled clones with MiXCR and retained in-frame beta chains. Identical CDR3 protein sequences are pooled into one entry, listed with their most common genes and DNA. The sample table records fewer than 550,000 distinct CDR3 sequences; around 25% of these occur just once. The leading ten clones occupy 1.9% of the sample. Comment on this clonotype: Its antigen is not yet known. Per-nucleotide qualities are absent, and no much larger clonotype sits a single base away.

Points the paper makes about the study in general: It was suggested by the authors that each seasonal influenza vaccination may recruit only a limited number of new T cells.

The sequence was collected from a man in his forties or fifties who received an inactivated influenza vaccine. Donor details come from another sample of the same person, matched by shared clones. The source material was CD4+ T cells sorted from PBMCs, sampled approximately 5 days after vaccination. This receptor chain uses TRBV5-1 and TRBJ2-3; a stretch of 8 junction bases matches TRBD2. The DNA sequence is given as TGCGCCAGCAGCTTGGCCGGGGGGGCTGCAGATACGCAGTATTTT. Its coded protein is CASSLAGGAADTQYF.